This T cell receptor (beta chain) was recorded in a study of cytotoxic CD8 clonotypes in ibrutinib-treated CLL (dated by TCRdb to about 2021). Looking at the study overall: The cohort had 11 to 12 relapsed/refractory and approximately 14 treatment-naive patients; 17 to 18 were IGHV unmutated. Responses were partial in some 24 patients and complete in 2; after median around 66 months follow-up, 14 stayed in remission and 12 progressed. Longitudinal samples were available for about 30% of the roughly 90 trial participants. Cryopreserved peripheral blood mononuclear cells were obtained prior to treatment, at the time of response, and at either disease progression or sustained remission. Patients were still on ibrutinib when every remission and progressive disease sample was collected. An average of around 260,000 productive templates and tens of thousands of productive rearrangements was obtained per sample. The response samples were drawn at a median of 12 months into treatment, with a range of roughly 6 to 40 months. Broad study findings and their caveats: Baseline clonality was found to be higher than that of age-matched healthy donors and was strongly correlated with circulating CD8+ T-cell counts. Public clonotypes were rare and either shrank or stayed stable during treatment, and the rise in clonality at ibrutinib response reflected expansion of private clonotypes. At ibrutinib response clonality went up, during sustained remission it held steady, and at progression it dropped back toward baseline. Lymph node repertoires were not examined, and the timing of sampling was not matched between patients in sustained remission and those whose disease progressed.

Each clonotype received, on average, around 9.6x coverage in deep resolution sequencing performed on a MiSeq, where the target depth lay between 1 in 1 million and 1 in 200,000 T cells. The immunoSEQ hsTCRB Kit was used to generate the TCR beta libraries. The original methods were these. ImmunoSEQ Data Assistant and ImmunoSEQ Analyzer were used for data analysis, and V, D and J genes were assigned according to IMGT definitions. Clonality, with values ranging from 0 to 1, was calculated as one minus the normalized Shannon entropy of productive rearrangement frequencies. Only overrepresented clonotypes making up at least 0.05% of the repertoire of each patient were included in the public clonotype analysis. Approximately 13 age-matched healthy donor repertoires from immuneACCESS served as clonality controls. In TCRdb, the immuneACCESS table is reduced to in-frame sequences with V and J assigned. These tables do not hold every clone; where another copy was compared, an unresolved V gene accounts for under half, and the others remain unexplained. V and J calls plus clone size are reproduced from that table; the DNA served to infer D and trimming. The sample records roughly 220,000 clones, approximately 70% of which are singletons. The leading ten clones occupy 5.9% of the sample.

A note on this clone: Its cognate antigen has yet to be identified. Base quality data are lacking; no much larger clone is found one base away.

Per the publication, the time point label means: approximately eleven months on ibrutinib. For TCR beta library preparation, roughly 2 micrograms of genomic DNA were extracted from the cryopreserved PBMCs. Longitudinal blood samples from CLL patients on ibrutinib monotherapy underwent high-throughput TCR beta sequencing. The patients were enrolled in a single-center, open-label phase 2 trial of ibrutinib monotherapy. Inclusive of the bounding cysteine and phenylalanine, the CDR3 is 16 residues long. The retained sequence is limited to the CDR3, 48 bases, with the frame set at the first base. CDR1 and CDR2, per the germline V gene, are SGDLS and YYNGEE. The junction carries 7 bases between V and J, which are trimmed by 0 bases and 0 bases respectively.

The V and J genes are TRBV9 and TRBJ1-6, with no D gene named confidently. The receptor comes from a human donor with chronic lymphocytic leukemia. Specimen: PBMCs, collected after 12 months of ibrutinib treatment. Here the CDR3 is given as CASSVGPGSYNSPLHF. The DNA sequence follows: TGTGCCAGCAGCGTAGGTCCGGGCTCCTATAATTCACCCCTCCACTTT.